This note documents a single T cell receptor beta chain sequence. The target of this receptor is not known. Base qualities are not at hand, and no much larger clone is one base apart. From its cysteine to its phenylalanine, the CDR3 spans 15 amino acids. This entry keeps only the CDR3 DNA: 45 bases, framed from base 1. V loses 4 bases, J loses 4 bases, and the germline ends lie 16 bases apart. Reading the germline V gene (reference sequence) gives CDR1 SEHNR and CDR2 FQNEAQ. This sample was included in a study of glioma-infiltrating T cells after dendritic cell vaccination (dated by TCRdb to the mid-2010s). Regarding the research as a whole: The cohort comprised approximately 15 glioblastoma patients from Phase I and II dendritic cell vaccination trials, 9 newly diagnosed and 6 with recurrent disease. The vaccine consisted of monocyte-derived dendritic cells cultured approximately 7 days with IL-4 and GM-CSF, then pulsed overnight with autologous tumor lysate. Patients received autologous tumor lysate-pulsed dendritic cell vaccination between about 2003 and 2012. In glioblastoma patients vaccinated with dendritic cells, deep sequencing of TCR beta CDR3 regions served to measure tumor-infiltrating lymphocyte content and to compare repertoires between tumor and blood. TCR sequencing metrics, including TIL content and tumor-blood repertoire overlap, were correlated with survival after dendritic cell vaccination. Patients received three intradermal dendritic cell vaccine injections at biweekly intervals in the arm below the axilla.

Broad study findings and their caveats: The TCR overlap response model with three groups was called speculative and said to need prospective validation. No direct relationship between TCR clonality and survival was found, suggesting that a diverse polyclonal response may matter. Longer time to progression and overall survival after dendritic cell vaccination were predicted by higher estimated pretreatment TIL content. The cohort was small and heterogeneous, only a few patients had full blood and tumor sets, and even fewer had initial-recurrent tumor pairs.

Patients were selected on the basis of adequate residual fresh-frozen tumor tissue and more than two years of available survival data. None of the glioblastoma patients carried an isocitrate dehydrogenase mutation, although molecular status otherwise varied. PBMC collection took place before vaccination, two weeks after the third vaccination, and at tumor progression if progression occurred. Genomic DNA was extracted with the Qiagen DNeasy Blood extraction Kit. TCRB CDR3 regions were amplified from 1.5 to 2 ug genomic DNA, or all available DNA if less, using the immunoSEQ assay. For multiplex PCR, 60 forward primers for TCR V beta segments and 13 reverse primers for J beta segments were used. Synthetic control templates were spiked into each sample at limiting dilution to estimate reads per starting template. Reads of 87 bp were generated by sequencing on the Illumina HiSeq System. Turning to the authors' computational methods: To remove PCR and sequencing errors, closely related sequences were merged with a nearest neighbor algorithm. TCR overlap was measured as the percentage of unique tumor TCR beta sequences that were also present in the peripheral blood of the same patient. TCRdb limited this immuneACCESS table to in-frame rearrangements with V and J called. A share of clones is missing; checked studies link under half to unresolved V genes, and the rest is unexplained. D and trimming come from the DNA, and the V and J calls and clone size come from that table. Within this sample are fewer than 100,000 clones, with more than 75% of them counted one time only. Clones ranked in the top ten supply less than 20% of the sample.

The input for sequencing was blood, taken before dendritic cell vaccination. The chain links TRBV7-9 with TRBJ1-2, with TRBD1 tentatively as D gene (5 bases match). The sequence was obtained from a human donor with glioblastoma. The bases read TGTGCCAGCAGCTCCCCCGGGACTTCAGGCTATGGCTACACCTTC. Translated, this is CASSSPGTSGYGYTF.